This record concerns one T cell receptor (beta chain) sequence. What it recognizes is unknown. In the CD4+ fraction, cells were divided into CD45RA+ naive and CD45RA-negative memory subsets. The data stem from a study of shared clonotypes between healthy human individuals. Study details: The donor pool was made up of a couple of women and three men aged 18 to 49. Three plates were used per donor for CD4 naive, three for CD4 memory, two for CD8 naive and one for CD8 memory. Study-wide points: Against clonotypes common to all four donors, non-shared ones had lower generation probabilities.

V was clipped by 5 bases and J by 2 bases, with 13 bases between them. The CDR3 length is 14 residues. Germline loops: CDR1 SGHVS, CDR2 FQNEAQ. Only in-frame clones appear in the TCRdb table, and some are missing; sequencing was by immunoSEQ multiplex PCR. Of 2.3 million or so clones in the sample, 90% to 95% are singletons; the top ten hold about 0.37%. The receptor's source is a man between 18 and 29 years old in good health. Some clones in this sample may be carry-over from other donors' samples. The chain uses TRBV7-8 and TRBJ2-7; no firm D call. Sequencing was performed on naive CD4+ T cells from PBMCs. Subset in this sample: CD45RA+ positively selected. The CDR3 protein is CASSSFGRAYEQYF. CDR3 in DNA: TGTGCCAGCAGCAGCTTCGGGCGTGCCTACGAGCAGTACTTC.